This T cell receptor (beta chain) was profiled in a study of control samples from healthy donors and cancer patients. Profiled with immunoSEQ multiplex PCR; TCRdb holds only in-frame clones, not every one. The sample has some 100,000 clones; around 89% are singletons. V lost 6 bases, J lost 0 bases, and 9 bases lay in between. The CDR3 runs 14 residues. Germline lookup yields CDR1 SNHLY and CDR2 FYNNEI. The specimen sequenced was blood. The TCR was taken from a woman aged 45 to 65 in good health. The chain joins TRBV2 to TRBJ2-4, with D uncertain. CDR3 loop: CASRDPLAKNIQYF. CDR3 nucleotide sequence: TGTGCCAGCAGGGATCCCTTAGCCAAAAACATTCAGTACTTC.